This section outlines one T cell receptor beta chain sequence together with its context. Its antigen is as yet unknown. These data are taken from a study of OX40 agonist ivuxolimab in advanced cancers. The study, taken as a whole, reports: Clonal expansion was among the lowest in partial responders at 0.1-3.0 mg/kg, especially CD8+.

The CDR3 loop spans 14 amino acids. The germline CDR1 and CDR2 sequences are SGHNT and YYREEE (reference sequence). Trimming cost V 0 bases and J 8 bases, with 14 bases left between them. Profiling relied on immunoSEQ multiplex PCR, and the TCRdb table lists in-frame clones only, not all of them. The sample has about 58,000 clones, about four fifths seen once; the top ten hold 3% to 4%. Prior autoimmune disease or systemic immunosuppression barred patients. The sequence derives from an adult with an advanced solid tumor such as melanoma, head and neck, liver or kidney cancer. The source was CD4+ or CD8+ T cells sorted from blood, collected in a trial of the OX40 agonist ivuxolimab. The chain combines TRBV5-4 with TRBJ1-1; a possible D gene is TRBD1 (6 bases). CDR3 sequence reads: CASSLGGAAQEAFF. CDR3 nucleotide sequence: TGTGCCAGCAGCTTGGGGGGGGCGGCCCAGGAAGCTTTCTTT.